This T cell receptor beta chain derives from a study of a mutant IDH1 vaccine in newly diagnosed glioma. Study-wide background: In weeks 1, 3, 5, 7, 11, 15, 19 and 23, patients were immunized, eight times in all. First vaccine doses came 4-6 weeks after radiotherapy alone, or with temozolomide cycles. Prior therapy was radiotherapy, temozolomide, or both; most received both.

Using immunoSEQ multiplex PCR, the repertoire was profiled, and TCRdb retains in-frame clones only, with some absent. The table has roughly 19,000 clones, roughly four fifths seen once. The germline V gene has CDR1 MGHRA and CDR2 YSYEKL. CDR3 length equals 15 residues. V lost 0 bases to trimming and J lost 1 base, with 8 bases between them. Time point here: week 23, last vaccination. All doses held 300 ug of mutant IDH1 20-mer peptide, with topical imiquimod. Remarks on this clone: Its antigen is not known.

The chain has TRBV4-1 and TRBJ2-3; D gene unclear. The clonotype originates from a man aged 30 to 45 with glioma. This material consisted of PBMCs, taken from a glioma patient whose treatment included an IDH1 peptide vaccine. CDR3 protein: CASSQDIRGTDTQYF. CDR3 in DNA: TGCGCCAGCAGCCAAGACATCCGGGGCACAGATACGCAGTATTTT.